This TCR beta chain was observed in a study of blood T cell repertoires in COVID-19. The CDR3 loop spans 17 amino acids. CDR1 is SGHDN, CDR2 FVKESK, per germline. V was shortened by 0 bases and J by 5 bases, with 17 bases between the two germline ends. Libraries were prepared by immunoSEQ multiplex PCR; TCRdb keeps only in-frame clonotypes and omits some of them. The sample lists under 250,000 clones; about four fifths were seen once. The specimen sequenced was peripheral blood. This receptor was taken from a woman aged 70 to 79 with acute or convalescent COVID-19. The chain is built from TRBV14 and TRBJ2-1; D is possibly TRBD2 (5 bases). CDR3 DNA sequence: TGTGCCAGCAGCCAAGATAAGAGTTGGACGACTAACAATGAGCAGTTCTTC. It encodes CASSQDKSWTTNNEQFF. Full variable domain (outside the CDR3, taken from reference TRBV14 and TRBJ2-1): EAGVTQFPSHSVIEKGQTVTLRCDPISGHDNLYWYRRVMGKEIKFLLHFVKESKQDESGMPNNRFLAERTGGTYSTLKVQPAELEDSGVYFCASSQDKSWTTNNEQFFGPGTRLTVL.